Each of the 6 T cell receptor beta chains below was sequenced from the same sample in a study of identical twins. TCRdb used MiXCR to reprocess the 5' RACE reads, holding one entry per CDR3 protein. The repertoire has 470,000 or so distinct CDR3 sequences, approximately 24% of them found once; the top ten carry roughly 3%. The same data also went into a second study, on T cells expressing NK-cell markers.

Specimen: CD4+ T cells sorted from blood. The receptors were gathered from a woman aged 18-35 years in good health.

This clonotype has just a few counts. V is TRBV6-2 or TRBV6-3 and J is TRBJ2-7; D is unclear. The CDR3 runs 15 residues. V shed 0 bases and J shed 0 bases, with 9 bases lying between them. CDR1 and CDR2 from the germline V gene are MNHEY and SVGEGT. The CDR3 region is CASSYSTRISYEQYF. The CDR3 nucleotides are TGTGCCAGCAGTTACTCGACTCGCATCTCCTACGAGCAGTACTTC.

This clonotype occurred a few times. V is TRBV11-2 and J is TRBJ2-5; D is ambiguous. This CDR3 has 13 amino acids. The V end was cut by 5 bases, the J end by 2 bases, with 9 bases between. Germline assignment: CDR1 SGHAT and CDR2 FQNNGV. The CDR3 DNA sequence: TGTGCCAGCAGCCAGAACCATCAAGAGACCCAGTACTTC. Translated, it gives CASSQNHQETQYF.

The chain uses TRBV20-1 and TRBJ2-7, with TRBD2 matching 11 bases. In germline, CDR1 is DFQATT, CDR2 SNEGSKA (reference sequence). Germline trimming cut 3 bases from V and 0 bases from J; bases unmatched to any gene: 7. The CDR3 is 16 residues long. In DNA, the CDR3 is TGCAGTGCTAGTTTATGGGGGACTAGCGGCTCCTACGAGCAGTACTTC. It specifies CSASLWGTSGSYEQYF.

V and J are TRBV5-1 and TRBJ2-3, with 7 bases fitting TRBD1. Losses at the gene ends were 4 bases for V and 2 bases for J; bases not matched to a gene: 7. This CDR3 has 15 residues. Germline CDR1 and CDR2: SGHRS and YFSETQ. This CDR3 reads CASSPGTVDTDTQYF. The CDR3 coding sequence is TGCGCCAGCAGCCCTGGGACAGTAGACACAGATACGCAGTATTTT.

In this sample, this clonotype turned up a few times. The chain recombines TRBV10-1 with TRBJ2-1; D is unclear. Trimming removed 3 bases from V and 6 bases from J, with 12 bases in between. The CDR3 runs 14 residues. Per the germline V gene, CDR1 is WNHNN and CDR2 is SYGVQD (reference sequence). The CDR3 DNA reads TGCGCCAGCAGTGAAGGGTCCTCAAGCAATGAGCAGTTCTTC. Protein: CASSEGSSSNEQFF.

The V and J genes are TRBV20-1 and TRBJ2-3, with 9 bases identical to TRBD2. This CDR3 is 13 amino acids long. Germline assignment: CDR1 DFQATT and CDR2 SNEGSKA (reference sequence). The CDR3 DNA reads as TGCGGAATAGCGGGAGCTAGCACAGATACGCAGTATTTT. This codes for CGIAGASTDTQYF.